The next 21 T cell receptor beta chains were all read from a single sample in a study of T cells in Graves' hyperthyroidism and ophthalmopathy (dated by TCRdb to between 2018 and 2021). The library was made by multiplex PCR. The reads were generated on an Illumina HiSeq 2000. The TCR beta CDR3 regions were amplified from RNA transcripts. A first-round RT-PCR of the TCR CDR3 used the HTBI primer set with the Qiagen OneStep RT-PCR kit. TCRdb reanalyzed the raw reads on its own, using fastp at Q25 for trimming and MiXCR for clone calling, and kept in-frame beta chains. Rows with a matching CDR3 protein are joined into one entry that keeps the most common DNA and genes. Within this sample are fewer than 500,000 distinct CDR3 sequences, with over 12% of them counted one time only. The ten most abundant clones make up about 13% of the sample. Sample: blood. These receptors all stem from a man between 18 and 35 years old with Graves' ophthalmopathy.

This clonotype came up many times. The chain combines TRBV12-3 or TRBV12-4 with TRBJ1-3; no clear D. V dropped 3 bases and J dropped 4 bases, with 1 base sitting between them. The CDR3 extends over 11 amino acids. CDR3 loop: CASSLGNTIYF. CDR3 DNA: TGTGCCAGCAGTTTGGGAAACACCATATATTTT.

The CDR3 region is CASSLEGYYGYTF. For the CDR3, the DNA is TGTGCCAGCAGTTTAGAGGGGTACTATGGCTACACCTTC. This chain joins TRBV3-1 and TRBJ1-2; tentatively, D is TRBD1 (5 bases). CDR3 length equals 13 residues. From germline, CDR1 is LGHDT and CDR2 YNNKEL (reference sequence). Trimming shortened V by 6 bases and J by 3 bases, and 11 bases separated the two germline ends.

The chain joins TRBV6-2 or TRBV6-3 to TRBJ1-3; 8 nucleotides align to TRBD1. In germline, CDR1 is MNHEY, CDR2 SVGEGT. The CDR3 is made up of 14 amino acids. The V and J ends lost 7 bases and 3 bases, in that order; junction bases with no gene match: 5. The CDR3 DNA is TGTGCCAGCAAATCCGGGACAGGTGGAAACACCATATATTTT. Encoded protein: CASKSGTGGNTIYF.

This clonotype has a handful of counts. This rearrangement joins TRBV3-1 to TRBJ1-6, with 8 positions matching TRBD1. Trimming removed 1 base from V and 5 bases from J; junction bases left unmatched: 1. The CDR3 length is 15 residues. Germline lookup yields CDR1 LGHDT and CDR2 YNNKEL (reference sequence). The CDR3 nucleotides read TGTGCCAGCAGCCAAGGACAGGGGAATAATTCACCCCTCCACTTT. Translated, it gives CASSQGQGNNSPLHF.

This clonotype was seen many times. The gene calls are TRBV28 and TRBJ1-5, with unresolved D. Germline loops: CDR1 MDHEN, CDR2 SYDVKM. The V and J ends lost 0 bases and 0 bases respectively, with 9 bases between them. The CDR3 has 16 amino acids. CDR3 residues: CASSLWGPNSNQPQHF. The DNA for the CDR3 is TGTGCCAGCAGTTTATGGGGTCCTAATAGCAATCAGCCCCAGCATTTT.

This clonotype appeared once. The V and J genes are TRBV6-1 and TRBJ2-5; D unresolved. CDR1 and CDR2 from the germline V gene are MNHNS and SASEGT. With 4 bases removed from V and 5 bases from J, the gap between germline ends came to 11 bases. The CDR3 is 13 residues long. The CDR3 sequence is CASSGSPPETQYF. CDR3 in DNA: TGTGCCAGCAGTGGTAGTCCCCCGGAGACCCAGTACTTC.

This clonotype was seen repeatedly, ten times or more. The V gene is TRBV30, the J gene TRBJ2-7; D perhaps matches TRBD2 (6 bases). The V gene's germline CDR1 is GTSNPN and CDR2 SVGIG (reference sequence). The CDR3 consists of 11 residues. CDR3 nucleotide sequence: TGTGCTGGAGGGGTCGATTACGAGCAGTACTTC. Protein sequence: CAGGVDYEQYF.

This clonotype was recorded many times. The gene calls are TRBV29-1 and TRBJ2-7, with D perhaps being TRBD1 or TRBD2 (6 bases each). The CDR3 spans 13 residues. The V and J ends lost 3 bases and 3 bases respectively, with 12 bases between them. Germline values: CDR1 SQVTM, CDR2 ANQGSEA. CDR3: CSVDRGAGYEQYF. Written as DNA, the CDR3 is TGCAGCGTTGATAGGGGGGCCGGCTACGAGCAGTACTTC.

The gene calls are TRBV6-1 and TRBJ1-6, with 7 bases matching TRBD1. CDR3 length: 14 amino acids. Trimming took 5 bases from V and 13 from J; bases not matched to a gene: 11. Germline loops: CDR1 MNHNS, CDR2 SASEGT. The CDR3 DNA is TGTGCCAGCAGTAAGGACAGGTGGAGTTCGCCCCTCCACTTT. It specifies CASSKDRWSSPLHF.

This clonotype was picked up many times. The chain couples TRBV24-1 to TRBJ2-3; 8 nucleotides line up with TRBD2. With 7 bases clipped from V and 2 bases from J, the junction kept 7 bases outside the gene matches. Germline V CDR1 and CDR2: KGHDR, SFDVKD. This CDR3 contains 15 residues. The DNA of the CDR3 is TGTGCCACCAGCCCGGGACTAGTTTTCACAGATACGCAGTATTTT. It translates to CATSPGLVFTDTQYF.

This clonotype was seen only a few times. A much larger clone sits a single nucleotide away, making a read error possible. The J gene is TRBJ2-7, the V gene TRBV11-2; D is possibly TRBD2 (6 bases). The CDR3 covers 12 residues. The V gene lost 6 bases and the J gene lost 4 bases, with 10 bases spanning the gap. Germline CDR1 SGHAT, CDR2 FQNNGV. The CDR3 DNA sequence: TGTGCCAGCAGGGAGGGAGGTTACGAGCAGTACTTC. It encodes CASREGGYEQYF.

This clonotype was seen repeatedly, ten times or more. The chain's CDR3 is CASSLSGGYSYNEQFF. The CDR3 nucleotides read TGTGCCAGCAGCCTAAGCGGGGGGTACTCCTACAATGAGCAGTTCTTC. The genes are TRBV7-6 and TRBJ2-1; 9 nucleotides line up with TRBD2. The germline CDR1 and CDR2 sequences are SGHVS and FNYEAQ. Losses at the gene ends were 5 bases for V and 0 bases for J; bases not matched to a gene: 5. The length of the CDR3 is 16 residues.

There are a few counts of this clonotype. The chain employs TRBV6-1 and TRBJ1-2, with D uncertain. The germline CDR1 and CDR2 sequences are MNHNS and SASEGT. The CDR3 totals 12 residues. Trimming took 6 bases from V and 4 from J, leaving 9 bases between them. CDR3 sequence reads: CASSGQAYGYTF. For the CDR3, the DNA is TGTGCCAGCAGCGGTCAGGCCTATGGCTACACCTTC.

The V gene is TRBV10-3, the J gene TRBJ1-5; D is unresolved. From germline, CDR1 is ENHRY and CDR2 SYGVKD. Deletions cut 2 bases from V and 0 bases from J, with 11 bases between. CDR3 length equals 16 residues. The CDR3 sequence is CAISEGAGNSNQPQHF. The CDR3 nucleotides are TGTGCCATCAGTGAGGGTGCAGGTAATAGCAATCAGCCCCAGCATTTT.

J is TRBJ2-1 and V is TRBV9, with D possibly being TRBD1 (5 bases). Trimming removed 0 bases at V and 0 bases at J, with 16 bases between. Germline V gene lookup returns CDR1 SGDLS and CDR2 YYNGEE. The CDR3 has 18 residues. The CDR3 region has the DNA TGTGCCAGCAGCGTAGCTCCCTCTAGGGGAAGCTCCTACAATGAGCAGTTCTTC. It encodes CASSVAPSRGSSYNEQFF.

This clonotype was detected ten times or more. The chain combines TRBV5-1 with TRBJ2-7, with 9 positions matching TRBD2. The CDR3 runs to 14 residues. Germline V lookup: CDR1 SGHRS, CDR2 YFSETQ. V was pared by 4 bases and J by 5 bases, with 7 bases of the junction left unmatched. The CDR3 protein is CASSIETSGNEQYF. CDR3 DNA: TGCGCCAGCAGCATAGAGACTAGCGGAAACGAGCAGTACTTC. The complete variable domain, with remaining parts taken from reference TRBV5-1 and TRBJ2-7, reads KAGVTQTPRYLIKTRGQQVTLSCSPISGHRSVSWYQQTPGQGLQFLFEYFSETQRNKGNFPGRFSGRQFSNSRSEMNVSTLELGDSALYLCASSIETSGNEQYFGPGTRLTVT.

This clonotype was seen repeatedly, ten times or more. The V call is TRBV18, the J call TRBJ2-5; D gene unclear. Germline CDR1 reads KGHSH; CDR2 reads LQKENI. With 8 bases removed from V and 1 base from J, the gap between germline ends came to 11 bases. The CDR3 has 13 amino acids. The CDR3, as DNA: TGTGCCAGCAGCCCCGGGTCCCAAGAGACCCAGTACTTC. Its protein product is CASSPGSQETQYF.

This clonotype was detected ten times or more. This rearrangement joins TRBV13 to TRBJ1-2; TRBD1 might be the D (5 bases). The CDR3 is 15 amino acids. Germline V gene lookup returns CDR1 PRHDT and CDR2 FYEKMQ (reference sequence). Trimming stripped 3 bases from V and 2 bases from J, with 13 bases between. Here the CDR3 DNA reads TGTGCCAGCAGCTTGGGAAAAGGGGTAAACTATGGCTACACCTTC. Residues: CASSLGKGVNYGYTF.

The chain couples TRBV7-3 to TRBJ1-1; 12 nucleotides match TRBD1. CDR3 size: 15 residues. The germline V gene encodes CDR1 SGHTA and CDR2 FQGTGA. The V and J ends lost 5 bases and 3 bases, in that order; junction bases with no gene match: 4. This CDR3 reads CASSTGTGGYTEAFF. The CDR3 region has the DNA TGTGCCAGCAGCACTGGGACAGGGGGCTACACTGAAGCTTTCTTT.

This clonotype was seen repeatedly, ten times or more. The chain joins TRBV20-1 to TRBJ2-1, with 14 positions matching TRBD2. The CDR3 contains 16 residues. V dropped 6 bases and J dropped 4; count of bases not matched to a gene: 8. Germline V gene data show CDR1 as DFQATT and CDR2 as SNEGSKA (reference sequence). CDR3 sequence: CSAIRLAGGPYNEQFF. CDR3 bases: TGCAGTGCCATACGACTAGCGGGAGGGCCGTACAATGAGCAGTTCTTC.

The sample holds a few counts of this clonotype. The chain combines TRBV25-1 with TRBJ1-3, with D unresolved. The germline V gene encodes CDR1 MGHDK and CDR2 SYGVNS. CDR3 size: 13 residues. Trimming cost V 1 base and J 4 bases, with 5 bases left between them. The CDR3 region is CASSEFGGNTIYF. As DNA, the CDR3 is TGTGCCAGCAGTGAATTTGGCGGAAACACCATATATTTT.